This T cell receptor beta chain emerged from a study of T cells in localized non-small cell lung cancer. Study-level results: Prolonged overall survival went with higher T cell density in the blood. In adjacent lung appeared a median around 55 of the top 100 tumor clones.

The table came from immunoSEQ multiplex PCR; TCRdb's copy has only in-frame clones and leaves some out. The sample shows approximately 72,000 clones, 84% of them seen only once. CDR1 is MGHDK, CDR2 SYGVNS, per germline. V gave up 3 bases and J gave up 4 bases, with 10 bases separating them. CDR3 size: 15 residues. Notes on this clone: The antigen remains undetermined.

Sequencing was performed on peripheral blood, taken before any cancer treatment. J is TRBJ1-6 and V is TRBV25-1, with D unresolved. This TCR was recovered from a female donor aged 60 or older with stage I lung adenocarcinoma. The CDR3 nucleotides read TGTGCCAGCAGTGATGCGGGGTTGTATAATTCACCCCTCCACTTT. Amino acids: CASSDAGLYNSPLHF.